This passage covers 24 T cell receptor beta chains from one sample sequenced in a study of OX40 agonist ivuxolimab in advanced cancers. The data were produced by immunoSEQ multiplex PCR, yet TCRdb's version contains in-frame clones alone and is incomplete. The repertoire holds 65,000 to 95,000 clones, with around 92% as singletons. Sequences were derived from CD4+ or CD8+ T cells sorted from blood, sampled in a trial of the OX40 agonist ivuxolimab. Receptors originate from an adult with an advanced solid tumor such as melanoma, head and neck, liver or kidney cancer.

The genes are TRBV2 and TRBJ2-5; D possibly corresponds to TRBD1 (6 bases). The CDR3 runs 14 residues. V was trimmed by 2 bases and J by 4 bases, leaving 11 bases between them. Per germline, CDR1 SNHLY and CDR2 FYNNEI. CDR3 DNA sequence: TGTGCCAGCAGTGAATCAGGGGTAGGAGAGACCCAGTACTTC. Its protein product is CASSESGVGETQYF.

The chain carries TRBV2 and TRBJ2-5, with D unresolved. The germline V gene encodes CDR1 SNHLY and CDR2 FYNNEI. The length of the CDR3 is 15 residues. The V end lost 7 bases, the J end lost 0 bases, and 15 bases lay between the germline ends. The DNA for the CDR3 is TGTGCCAGCACGGACCGCGGCTGGTACCAAGAGACCCAGTACTTC. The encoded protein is CASTDRGWYQETQYF.

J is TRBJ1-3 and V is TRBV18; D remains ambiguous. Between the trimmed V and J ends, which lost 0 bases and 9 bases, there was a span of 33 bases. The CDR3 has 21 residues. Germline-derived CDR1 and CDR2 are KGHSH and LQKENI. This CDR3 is CASSPPGVAQGAPTPDGTIYF. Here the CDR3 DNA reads TGTGCCAGCTCACCACCTGGTGTAGCCCAAGGAGCGCCAACTCCGGACGGCACCATATATTTT.

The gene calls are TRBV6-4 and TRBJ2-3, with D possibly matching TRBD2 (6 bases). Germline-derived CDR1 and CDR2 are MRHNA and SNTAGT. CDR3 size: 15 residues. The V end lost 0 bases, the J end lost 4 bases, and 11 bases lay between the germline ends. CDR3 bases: TGTGCCAGCAGTGACTCGGGCGGGATTTCAGATACGCAGTATTTT. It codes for CASSDSGGISDTQYF.

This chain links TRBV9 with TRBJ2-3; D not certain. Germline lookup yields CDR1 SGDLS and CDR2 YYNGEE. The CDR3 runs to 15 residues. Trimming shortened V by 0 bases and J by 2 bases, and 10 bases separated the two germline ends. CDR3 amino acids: CASSVGSRFTDTQYF. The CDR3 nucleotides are TGTGCCAGCAGCGTAGGCAGTCGCTTCACAGATACGCAGTATTTT.

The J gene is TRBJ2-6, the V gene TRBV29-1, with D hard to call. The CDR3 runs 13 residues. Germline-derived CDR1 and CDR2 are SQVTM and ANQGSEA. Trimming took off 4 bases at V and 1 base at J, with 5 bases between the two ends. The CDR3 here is CSVVGSGANVLTF. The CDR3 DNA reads TGCAGCGTTGTGGGGTCTGGGGCCAACGTCCTGACTTTC.

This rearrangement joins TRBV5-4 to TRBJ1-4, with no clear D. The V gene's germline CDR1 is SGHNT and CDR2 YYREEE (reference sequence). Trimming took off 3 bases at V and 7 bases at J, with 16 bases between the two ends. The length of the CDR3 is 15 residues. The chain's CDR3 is CASSSPESEGEKLFF. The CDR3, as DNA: TGTGCCAGCAGCTCCCCGGAGTCGGAGGGTGAAAAACTGTTTTTT.

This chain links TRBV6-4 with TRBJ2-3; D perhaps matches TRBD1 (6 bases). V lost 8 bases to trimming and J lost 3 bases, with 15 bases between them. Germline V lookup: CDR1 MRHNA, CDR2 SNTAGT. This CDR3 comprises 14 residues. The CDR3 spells CASSLGTGTDTQYF. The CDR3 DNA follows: TGTGCCAGCTCCCTCGGAACAGGGACAGATACGCAGTATTTT.

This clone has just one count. The CDR3: CASSALLDTEAFF. The CDR3, as DNA: TGTGCCAGCAGCGCCCTTTTGGACACTGAAGCTTTCTTT. The rearrangement links TRBV9 to TRBJ1-1; D not resolved. This CDR3 has 13 residues. CDR1 and CDR2 (germline): SGDLS, YYNGEE. V was shortened by 3 bases and J by 3 bases, with 9 bases between the two germline ends.

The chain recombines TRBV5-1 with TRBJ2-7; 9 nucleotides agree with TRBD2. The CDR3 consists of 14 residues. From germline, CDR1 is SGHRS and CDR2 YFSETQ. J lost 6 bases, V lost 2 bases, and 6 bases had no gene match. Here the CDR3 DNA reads TGCGCCAGCAGCTTATATGATAGCGGGAGCGAGCAGTACTTC. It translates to CASSLYDSGSEQYF. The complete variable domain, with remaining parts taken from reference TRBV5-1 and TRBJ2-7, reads KAGVTQTPRYLIKTRGQQVTLSCSPISGHRSVSWYQQTPGQGLQFLFEYFSETQRNKGNFPGRFSGRQFSNSRSEMNVSTLELGDSALYLCASSLYDSGSEQYFGPGTRLTVT.

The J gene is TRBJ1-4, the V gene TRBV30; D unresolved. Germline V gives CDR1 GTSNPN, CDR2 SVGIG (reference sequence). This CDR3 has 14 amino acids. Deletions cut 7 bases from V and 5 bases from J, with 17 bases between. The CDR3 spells CASARARRNEKLFF. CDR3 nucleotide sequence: TGTGCCTCCGCCCGGGCCCGACGGAATGAAAAACTGTTTTTT.

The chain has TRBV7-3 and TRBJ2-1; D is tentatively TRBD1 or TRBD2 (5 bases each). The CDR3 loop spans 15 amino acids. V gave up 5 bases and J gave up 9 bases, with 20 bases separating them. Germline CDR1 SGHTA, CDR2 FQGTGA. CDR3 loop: CASSASDFSGAEQFF. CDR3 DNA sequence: TGTGCCAGCAGCGCCTCGGACTTCTCCGGGGCTGAGCAGTTCTTC.

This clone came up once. This CDR3 is CASSPKQVGGTDTQYF. In DNA, the CDR3 is TGTGCCAGTAGTCCCAAACAGGTTGGGGGCACAGATACGCAGTATTTT. The genes are TRBV19 and TRBJ2-3; tentatively, D is TRBD1 (5 bases). CDR1 is LNHDA and CDR2 is SQIVND in the germline V gene (reference sequence). The CDR3 length is 16 residues. V lost 5 bases and J 1 base, leaving 16 bases between the germline ends.

DNA of the CDR3: TGTGCCAGCAGCTTAGGGGCCAACATCTTTAATGAAAAACTGTTTTTT. It specifies CASSLGANIFNEKLFF. V and J are TRBV7-6 and TRBJ1-4; D is unresolved. V was clipped by 1 base and J by 4 bases, with 13 bases between them. This CDR3 contains 16 residues. From germline, CDR1 is SGHVS and CDR2 FNYEAQ.

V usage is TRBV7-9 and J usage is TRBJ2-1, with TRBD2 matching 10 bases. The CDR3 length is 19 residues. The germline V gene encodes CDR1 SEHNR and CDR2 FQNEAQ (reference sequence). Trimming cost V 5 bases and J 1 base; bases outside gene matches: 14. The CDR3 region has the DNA TGTGCCAGCAGCCCTTCGATTCGGACTAGCGGACGTTCCTACAATGAGCAGTTCTTC. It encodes CASSPSIRTSGRSYNEQFF.

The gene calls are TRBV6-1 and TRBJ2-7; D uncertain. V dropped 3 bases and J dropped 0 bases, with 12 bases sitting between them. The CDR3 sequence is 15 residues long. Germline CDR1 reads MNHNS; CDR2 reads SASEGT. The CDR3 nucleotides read TGTGCCAGCAGTGATCTGTGGCAGAGCTCCTACGAGCAGTACTTC. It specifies CASSDLWQSSYEQYF.

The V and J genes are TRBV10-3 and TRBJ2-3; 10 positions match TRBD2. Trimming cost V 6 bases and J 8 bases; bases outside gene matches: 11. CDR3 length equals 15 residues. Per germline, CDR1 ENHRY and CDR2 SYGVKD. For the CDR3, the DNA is TGTGCCATCAGACAGGAGCCTAGCGGGAGTTCTACGCAGTATTTT. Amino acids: CAIRQEPSGSSTQYF.

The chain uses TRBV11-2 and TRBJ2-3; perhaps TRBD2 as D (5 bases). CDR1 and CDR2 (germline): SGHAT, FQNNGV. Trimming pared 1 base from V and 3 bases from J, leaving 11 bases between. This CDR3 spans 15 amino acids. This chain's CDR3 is CASSLAGSGTDTQYF. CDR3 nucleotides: TGTGCCAGCAGCTTAGCTGGGAGTGGGACAGATACGCAGTATTTT.

This CDR3 reads CASSYWDSRSYEQYF. DNA of the CDR3: TGTGCCAGCAGTTATTGGGACAGCAGATCGTACGAGCAGTACTTC. The chain joins TRBV6-5 to TRBJ2-7, with 7 bases lining up with TRBD1. With V trimmed by 3 bases and J by 4 bases, 9 bases remained unmatched. This CDR3 contains 15 residues. Germline V gene sequence: CDR1 MNHEY, CDR2 SVGAGI.

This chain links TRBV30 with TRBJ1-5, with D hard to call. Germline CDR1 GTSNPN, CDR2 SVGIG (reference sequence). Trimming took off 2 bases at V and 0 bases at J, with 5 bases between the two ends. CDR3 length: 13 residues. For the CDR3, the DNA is TGTGCCTGGAGTAAAAATAGCAATCAGCCCCAGCATTTT. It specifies CAWSKNSNQPQHF.

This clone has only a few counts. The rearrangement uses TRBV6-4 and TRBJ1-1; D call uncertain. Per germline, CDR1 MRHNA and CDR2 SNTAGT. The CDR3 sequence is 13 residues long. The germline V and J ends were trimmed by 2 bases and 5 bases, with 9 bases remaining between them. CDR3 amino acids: CASSDEGGTEAFF. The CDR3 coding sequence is TGTGCCAGCAGTGACGAGGGTGGGACTGAAGCTTTCTTT.

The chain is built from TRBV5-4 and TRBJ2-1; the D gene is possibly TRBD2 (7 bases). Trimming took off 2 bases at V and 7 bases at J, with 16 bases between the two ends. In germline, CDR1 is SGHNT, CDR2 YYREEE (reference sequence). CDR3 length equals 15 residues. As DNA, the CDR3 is TGTGCCAGCAGCTTACCGCTAGGGGGGGGGAATGAGCAGTTCTTC. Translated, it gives CASSLPLGGGNEQFF.

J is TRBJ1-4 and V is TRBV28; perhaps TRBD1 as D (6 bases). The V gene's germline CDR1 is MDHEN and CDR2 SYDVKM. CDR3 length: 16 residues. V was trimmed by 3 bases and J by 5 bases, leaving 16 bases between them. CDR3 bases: TGTGCCAGCAGTTTTGTGGGCAGGGGTCGGAATGAAAAACTGTTTTTT. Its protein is CASSFVGRGRNEKLFF.

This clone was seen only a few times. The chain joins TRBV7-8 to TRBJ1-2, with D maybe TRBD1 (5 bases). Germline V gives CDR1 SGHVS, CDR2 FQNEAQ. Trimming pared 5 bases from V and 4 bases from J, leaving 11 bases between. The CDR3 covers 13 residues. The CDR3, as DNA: TGTGCCAGCAGCCCGGCGGGGACCTATGGCTACACCTTC. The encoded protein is CASSPAGTYGYTF.